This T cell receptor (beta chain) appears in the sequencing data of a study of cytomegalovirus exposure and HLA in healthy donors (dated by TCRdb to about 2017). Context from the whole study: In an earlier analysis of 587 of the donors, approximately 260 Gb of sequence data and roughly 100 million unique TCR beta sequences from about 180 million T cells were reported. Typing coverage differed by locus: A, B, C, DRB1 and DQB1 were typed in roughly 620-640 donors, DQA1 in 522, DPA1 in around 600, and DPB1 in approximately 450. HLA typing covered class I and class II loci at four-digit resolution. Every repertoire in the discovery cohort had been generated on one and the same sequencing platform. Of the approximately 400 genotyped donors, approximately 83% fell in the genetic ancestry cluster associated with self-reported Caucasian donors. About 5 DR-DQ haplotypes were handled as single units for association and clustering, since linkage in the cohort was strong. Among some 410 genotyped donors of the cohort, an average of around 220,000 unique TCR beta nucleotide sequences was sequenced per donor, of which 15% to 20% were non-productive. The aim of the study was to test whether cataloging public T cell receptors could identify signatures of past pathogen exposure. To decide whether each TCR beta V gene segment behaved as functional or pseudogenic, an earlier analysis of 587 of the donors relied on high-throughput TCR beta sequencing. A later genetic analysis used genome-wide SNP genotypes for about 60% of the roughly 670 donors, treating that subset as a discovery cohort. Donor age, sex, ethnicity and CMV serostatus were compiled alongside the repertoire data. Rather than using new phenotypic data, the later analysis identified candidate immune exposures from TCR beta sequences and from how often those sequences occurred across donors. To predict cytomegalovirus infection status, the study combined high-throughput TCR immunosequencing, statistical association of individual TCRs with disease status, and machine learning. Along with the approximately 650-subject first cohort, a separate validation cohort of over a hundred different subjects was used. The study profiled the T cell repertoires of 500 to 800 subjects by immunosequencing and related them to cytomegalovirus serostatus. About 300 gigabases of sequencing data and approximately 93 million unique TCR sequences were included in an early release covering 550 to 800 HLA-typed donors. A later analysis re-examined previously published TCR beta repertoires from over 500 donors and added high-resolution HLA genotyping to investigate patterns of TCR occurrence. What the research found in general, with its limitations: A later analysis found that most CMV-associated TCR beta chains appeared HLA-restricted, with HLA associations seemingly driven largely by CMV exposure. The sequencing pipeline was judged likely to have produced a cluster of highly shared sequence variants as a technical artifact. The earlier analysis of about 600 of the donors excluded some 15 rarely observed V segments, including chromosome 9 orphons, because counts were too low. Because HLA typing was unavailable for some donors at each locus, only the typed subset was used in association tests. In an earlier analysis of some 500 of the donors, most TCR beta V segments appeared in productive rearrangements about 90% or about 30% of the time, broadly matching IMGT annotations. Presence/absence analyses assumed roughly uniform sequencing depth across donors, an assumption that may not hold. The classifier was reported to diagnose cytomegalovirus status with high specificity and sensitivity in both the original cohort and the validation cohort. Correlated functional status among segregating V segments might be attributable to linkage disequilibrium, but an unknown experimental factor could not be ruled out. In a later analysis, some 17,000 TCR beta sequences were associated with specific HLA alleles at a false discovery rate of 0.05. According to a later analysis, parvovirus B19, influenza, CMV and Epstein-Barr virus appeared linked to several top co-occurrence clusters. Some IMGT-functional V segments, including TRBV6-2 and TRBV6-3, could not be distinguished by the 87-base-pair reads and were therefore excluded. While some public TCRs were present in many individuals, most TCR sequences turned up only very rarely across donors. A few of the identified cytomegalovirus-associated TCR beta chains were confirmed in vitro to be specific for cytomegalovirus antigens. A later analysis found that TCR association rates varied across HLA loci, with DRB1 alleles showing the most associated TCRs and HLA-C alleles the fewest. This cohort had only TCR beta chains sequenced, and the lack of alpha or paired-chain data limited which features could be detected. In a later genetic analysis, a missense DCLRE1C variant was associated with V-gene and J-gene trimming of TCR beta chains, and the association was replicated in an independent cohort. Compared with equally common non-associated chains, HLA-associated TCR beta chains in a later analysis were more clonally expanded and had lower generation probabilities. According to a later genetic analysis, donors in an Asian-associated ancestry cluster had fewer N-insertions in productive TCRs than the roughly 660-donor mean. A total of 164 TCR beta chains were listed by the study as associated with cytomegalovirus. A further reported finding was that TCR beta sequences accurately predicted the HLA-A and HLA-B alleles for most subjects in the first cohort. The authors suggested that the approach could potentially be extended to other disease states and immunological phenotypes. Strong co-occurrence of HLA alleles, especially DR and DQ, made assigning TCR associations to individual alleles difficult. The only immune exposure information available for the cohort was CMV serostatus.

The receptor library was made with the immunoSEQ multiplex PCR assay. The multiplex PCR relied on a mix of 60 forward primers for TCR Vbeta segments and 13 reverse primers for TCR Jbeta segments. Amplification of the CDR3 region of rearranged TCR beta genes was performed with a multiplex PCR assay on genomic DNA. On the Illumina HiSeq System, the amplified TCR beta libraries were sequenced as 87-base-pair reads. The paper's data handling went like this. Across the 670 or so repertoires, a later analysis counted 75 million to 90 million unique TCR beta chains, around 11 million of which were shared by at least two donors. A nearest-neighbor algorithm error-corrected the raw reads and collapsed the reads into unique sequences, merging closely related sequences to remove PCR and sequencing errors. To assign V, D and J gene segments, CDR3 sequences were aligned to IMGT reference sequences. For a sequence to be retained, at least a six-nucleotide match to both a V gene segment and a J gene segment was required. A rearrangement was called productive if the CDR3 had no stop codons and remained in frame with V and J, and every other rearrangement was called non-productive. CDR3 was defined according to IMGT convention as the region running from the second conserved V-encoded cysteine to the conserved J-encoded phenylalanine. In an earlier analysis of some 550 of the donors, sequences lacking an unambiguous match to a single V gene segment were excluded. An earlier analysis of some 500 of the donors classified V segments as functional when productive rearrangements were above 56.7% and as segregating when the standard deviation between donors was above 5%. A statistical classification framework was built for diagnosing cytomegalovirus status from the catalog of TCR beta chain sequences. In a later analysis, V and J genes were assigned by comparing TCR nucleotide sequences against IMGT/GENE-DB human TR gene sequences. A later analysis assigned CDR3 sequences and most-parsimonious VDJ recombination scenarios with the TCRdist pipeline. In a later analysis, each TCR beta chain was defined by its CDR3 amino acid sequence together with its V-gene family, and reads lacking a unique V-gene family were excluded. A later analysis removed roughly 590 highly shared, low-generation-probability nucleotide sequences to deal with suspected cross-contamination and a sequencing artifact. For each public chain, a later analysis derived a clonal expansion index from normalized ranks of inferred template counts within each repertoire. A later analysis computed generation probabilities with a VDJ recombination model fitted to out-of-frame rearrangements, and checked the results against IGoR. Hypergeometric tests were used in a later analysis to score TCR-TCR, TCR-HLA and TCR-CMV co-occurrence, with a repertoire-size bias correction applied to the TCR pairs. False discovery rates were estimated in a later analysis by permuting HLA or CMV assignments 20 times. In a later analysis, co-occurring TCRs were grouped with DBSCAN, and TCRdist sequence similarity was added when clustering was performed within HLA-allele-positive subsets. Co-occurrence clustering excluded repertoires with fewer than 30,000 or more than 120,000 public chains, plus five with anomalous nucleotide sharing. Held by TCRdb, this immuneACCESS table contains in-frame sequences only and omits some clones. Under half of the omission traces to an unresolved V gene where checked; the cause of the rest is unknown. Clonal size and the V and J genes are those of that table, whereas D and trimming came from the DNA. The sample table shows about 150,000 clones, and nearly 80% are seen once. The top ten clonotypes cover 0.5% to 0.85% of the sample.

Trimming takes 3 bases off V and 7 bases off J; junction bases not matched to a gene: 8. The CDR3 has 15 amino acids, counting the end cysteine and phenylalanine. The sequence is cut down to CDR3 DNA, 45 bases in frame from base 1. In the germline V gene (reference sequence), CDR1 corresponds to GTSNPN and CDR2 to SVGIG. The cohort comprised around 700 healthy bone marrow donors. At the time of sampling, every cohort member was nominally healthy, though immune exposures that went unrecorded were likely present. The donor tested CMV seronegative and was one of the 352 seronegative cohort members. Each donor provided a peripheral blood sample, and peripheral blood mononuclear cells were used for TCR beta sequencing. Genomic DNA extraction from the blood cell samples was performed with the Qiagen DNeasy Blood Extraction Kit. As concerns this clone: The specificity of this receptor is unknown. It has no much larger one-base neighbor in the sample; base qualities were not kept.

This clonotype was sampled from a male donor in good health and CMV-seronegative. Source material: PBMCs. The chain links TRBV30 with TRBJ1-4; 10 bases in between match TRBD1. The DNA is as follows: TGTGCCTGGAGGGACAGGGGGGGAAGGGGTGAAAAACTGTTTTTT. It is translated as CAWRDRGGRGEKLFF.